Presented here are 24 T cell receptor beta chains from one specimen sequenced in a study of T-cell memory formation after mild COVID-19. TCRdb reprocessed the 5' RACE reads via MiXCR and lists one record per CDR3 protein. The repertoire holds fewer than 250,000 distinct CDR3 sequences, with about 11% as singletons. Sequenced: PBMCs or a T cell subset sorted from them (not recorded which). These TCRs come from a man younger than 35 who had mild COVID-19 (a few samples of this study predate the infection). Cell type and time point are not known.

This clonotype turned up a few times. The V gene is TRBV5-1, the J gene TRBJ1-1; D is unclear. Germline CDR1 and CDR2: SGHRS and YFSETQ. The germline V and J ends were trimmed by 6 bases and 1 base, with 10 bases remaining between them. The CDR3 contains 13 residues. DNA of the CDR3: TGCGCCAGCACCACCGGGTGGAACACTGAAGCTTTCTTT. Protein: CASTTGWNTEAFF.

This chain joins TRBV11-3 and TRBJ2-3, with D uncertain. The CDR3 length is 13 residues. With 4 bases removed from V and 0 bases from J, the gap between germline ends came to 5 bases. Germline lookup yields CDR1 SGHNT and CDR2 YENEEA. The CDR3: CASSSPSTDTQYF. The CDR3 DNA reads as TGTGCCAGCAGCTCCCCCAGCACAGATACGCAGTATTTT.

This clonotype turned up a few times. V and J are TRBV10-3 and TRBJ1-4; TRBD1 matches 9 bases. Germline CDR1 reads ENHRY; CDR2 reads SYGVKD. The trim removed 11 bases at V and 5 bases at J, leaving 6 bases unmatched. The CDR3 is 13 amino acids. The CDR3 spells CAARTGENEKLFF. The CDR3 DNA sequence: TGTGCCGCCCGGACAGGGGAAAATGAAAAACTGTTTTTT.

This clonotype was picked up a small number of times. The chain combines TRBV12-5 with TRBJ1-1; D unclear. Germline values: CDR1 LGHNT, CDR2 FRNRAP. The ends were cut back, 7 bases at V and 6 bases at J, with 15 bases in the middle. The CDR3 spans 13 residues. The CDR3 loop is CASAAGVFPEAFF. The DNA of the CDR3 is TGTGCTAGTGCCGCCGGGGTCTTCCCTGAAGCTTTCTTT.

This clonotype occurred a few times. This chain joins TRBV7-9 and TRBJ2-7; D call uncertain. V was trimmed by 5 bases and J by 0 bases, leaving 8 bases between them. CDR3 size: 13 residues. The germline V gene has CDR1 SEHNR and CDR2 FQNEAQ (reference sequence). CDR3 sequence reads: CASSEASSYEQYV. As DNA, the CDR3 is TGTGCCAGCAGCGAGGCCAGCTCCTACGAGCAGTACGTC.

This sequence joins TRBV30 and TRBJ1-1; D not certain. Trimming pared 5 bases from V and 4 bases from J, leaving 11 bases between. Germline V gives CDR1 GTSNPN, CDR2 SVGIG (reference sequence). This CDR3 region has 12 residues. The CDR3 is CAWFTRSTEAFF. In DNA, the CDR3 is TGTGCCTGGTTCACCCGAAGCACTGAAGCTTTCTTT.

This clonotype was recorded many times. This chain connects TRBV7-2 to TRBJ2-7; 8 positions match TRBD1. The CDR3 has 15 amino acids. Germline V lookup: CDR1 SGHTA, CDR2 FQGNSA. After removal of 4 bases from V and 7 bases from J, the junction contained 12 bases not matched to a gene. The CDR3 nucleotides read TGTGCCAGCAGCTCACCCGGACAGGGAAGAAGAGAGCAGTACTTC. It encodes CASSSPGQGRREQYF.

Many counts were recorded for this clonotype. This chain connects TRBV5-1 to TRBJ1-4; TRBD1 agrees at 7 bases. The CDR3 is 16 residues long. The ends lost 3 bases at V and 4 bases at J; junction bases unmatched: 9. CDR1 is SGHRS and CDR2 is YFSETQ in the germline V gene. The CDR3: CASSSGQVDSNEKLFF. DNA of the CDR3: TGCGCCAGCAGCTCCGGACAGGTTGATAGTAATGAAAAACTGTTTTTT. The full variable domain, in which reference TRBV5-1 and TRBJ1-4 provide the parts outside the CDR3, is KAGVTQTPRYLIKTRGQQVTLSCSPISGHRSVSWYQQTPGQGLQFLFEYFSETQRNKGNFPGRFSGRQFSNSRSEMNVSTLELGDSALYLCASSSGQVDSNEKLFFGSGTQLSVL.

At least ten counts were recorded for this clonotype. The genes are TRBV28 and TRBJ1-6; D is uncertain. In germline, CDR1 is MDHEN, CDR2 SYDVKM. The CDR3 covers 15 residues. Trimming stripped 6 bases from V and 3 bases from J, with 12 bases between. The CDR3 is CASSPGEGYNSPLHF. In DNA, the CDR3 is TGTGCCAGCAGCCCCGGGGAGGGCTATAATTCACCCCTCCACTTT.

This clonotype was recorded a few times. The chain links TRBV3-1 to TRBJ1-6; TRBD1 matches 7 bases. Germline CDR1 and CDR2: LGHDT and YNNKEL (reference sequence). The CDR3 length is 15 residues. After removal of 6 bases from V and 9 bases from J, the junction contained 11 bases not matched to a gene. DNA for the CDR3: TGTGCCAGCAGTGACAGGGTGTATTCGAGTTCACCCCTCCACTTT. Protein: CASSDRVYSSSPLHF.

The V gene is TRBV4-1, the J gene TRBJ2-3; possibly TRBD2 for D (5 bases). V gave up 2 bases and J gave up 1 base, with 16 bases separating them. The CDR3 spans 17 residues. Germline V CDR1 and CDR2: MGHRA, YSYEKL. CDR3 coding DNA: TGCGCCAGCAGCCAACCGTTGGTTGGGCGGGGCACAGATACGCAGTATTTT. It is translated as CASSQPLVGRGTDTQYF.

There are many counts of this clonotype. The J gene is TRBJ2-3, the V gene TRBV19, with 13 bases matching TRBD2. The germline gives CDR1 LNHDA, CDR2 SQIVND (reference sequence). The length of the CDR3 is 16 residues. The V segment lost 5 bases and the J segment 2 bases; nucleotides outside the gene matches: 4. CDR3 sequence: CASSRLAGGLTDTQYF. The CDR3 bases are TGTGCCAGTAGTCGACTAGCGGGGGGCCTCACAGATACGCAGTATTTT.

V and J are TRBV12-5 and TRBJ2-5, with D maybe TRBD1 (6 bases). Germline V gene sequence: CDR1 LGHNT, CDR2 FRNRAP. The CDR3 loop spans 15 amino acids. V was cut by 4 bases and J by 1 base, with 13 bases left in between. As DNA, the CDR3 is TGTGCTAGTGGTTATCAAACAGGGCCCCAAGAGACCCAGTACTTC. This gives the protein CASGYQTGPQETQYF. The full variable domain, with the rest looked up from reference TRBV12-5 and TRBJ2-5, is DARVTQTPRHKVTEMGQEVTMRCQPILGHNTVFWYRQTMMQGLELLAYFRNRAPLDDSGMPKDRFSAEMPDATLATLKIQPSEPRDSAVYFCASGYQTGPQETQYFGPGTRLLVL.

V gene TRBV20-1 combines with J gene TRBJ2-1, with TRBD2 matching over 9 bases. Germline CDR1 is DFQATT and CDR2 is SNEGSKA (reference sequence). The CDR3 has 13 residues. Trimming removed 6 bases from V and 8 bases from J; junction bases left unmatched: 8. The CDR3 is CSAISGLAHEQFF. The CDR3 DNA sequence: TGCAGTGCCATATCGGGACTAGCCCATGAGCAGTTCTTC.

This clonotype was seen only a few times. The gene calls are TRBV7-2 and TRBJ2-7; possible D gene TRBD1, 5 bases. Per the germline V gene, CDR1 is SGHTA and CDR2 is FQGNSA. V lost 1 base, J lost 6 bases, and 10 bases lay in between. The CDR3 is 13 residues long. CDR3 nucleotides: TGTGCCAGCAGCTTAGGGCGTCAGGGCGAGCAGTACTTC. It translates to CASSLGRQGEQYF. Combining the CDR3 with reference TRBV7-2 and TRBJ2-7 gives the whole variable domain GAGVSQSPSNKVTEKGKDVELRCDPISGHTALYWYRQSLGQGLEFLIYFQGNSAPDKSGLPSDRFSAERTGGSVSTLTIQRTQQEDSAVYLCASSLGRQGEQYFGPGTRLTVT.

This clonotype showed up many times. The chain combines TRBV7-2 with TRBJ1-1, with D hard to call. The CDR3 covers 15 residues. Trimming took off 4 bases at V and 0 bases at J, with 12 bases between the two ends. From germline, CDR1 is SGHTA and CDR2 FQGNSA. The CDR3 bases are TGTGCCAGCAGCTCCGCGAGGACTGTGAACACTGAAGCTTTCTTT. It specifies CASSSARTVNTEAFF.

The chain joins TRBV18 to TRBJ2-7, with TRBD2 matching 9 bases. Germline values: CDR1 KGHSH, CDR2 LQKENI. This CDR3 has 14 amino acids. Germline trimming cut 4 bases from V and 2 bases from J; bases unmatched to any gene: 3. CDR3 region: CASSRAGGPYEQYF. In DNA form, the CDR3 reads TGTGCCAGCTCACGGGCGGGGGGGCCCTACGAGCAGTACTTC.

The rearrangement links TRBV11-2 to TRBJ1-1, with 8 bases matching TRBD1. Trimming at V came to 6 bases and at J to 4 bases, leaving 4 bases not matched to a gene. Per germline, CDR1 SGHAT and CDR2 FQNNGV. The CDR3 consists of 13 residues. The CDR3 region is CASSRGTGTEAFF. In DNA, the CDR3 is TGTGCCAGCAGTAGAGGGACAGGCACTGAAGCTTTCTTT.

Ten or more counts support this clonotype. This chain joins TRBV7-9 and TRBJ1-6; tentative D call: TRBD1 (5 bases). V lost 8 bases and J 11 bases, leaving 19 bases between the germline ends. The CDR3 loop spans 14 amino acids. Germline CDR1 SEHNR, CDR2 FQNEAQ (reference sequence). CDR3 residues: CASGNRGGGPPLHF. CDR3 DNA sequence: TGTGCCAGCGGGAACCGGGGCGGAGGGCCACCCCTCCACTTT.

The CDR3 nucleotides are TGTGCCAGTTCGAGGGGGGGCTCCTCCTACGAGCAGTACTTC. Its protein is CASSRGGSSYEQYF. J is TRBJ2-5 and V is TRBV7-6; D may be TRBD2 (7 bases). The J call may be faulty, since TRBJ2-7 better matches the DNA end. CDR1 and CDR2 (germline): SGHVS, FNYEAQ. The CDR3 runs to 14 residues.

This clonotype was picked up many times. This sequence joins TRBV5-1 and TRBJ1-5; 7 nucleotides agree with TRBD1. CDR1 is SGHRS and CDR2 is YFSETQ in the germline V gene. J lost 2 bases, V lost 4 bases, and 3 bases had no gene match. This CDR3 is 14 amino acids long. The chain's CDR3 is CASSSGQGNQPQHF. CDR3 DNA: TGCGCCAGCAGCAGCGGACAGGGCAATCAGCCCCAGCATTTT.

The genes are TRBV5-6 and TRBJ2-2, with 7 bases identical to TRBD1. The CDR3 is 17 amino acids. J lost 0 bases, V lost 4 bases, and 9 bases had no gene match. Looked up from germline, CDR1 is SGHDT and CDR2 is YYEEEE. DNA for the CDR3: TGTGCCAGCAGCCCCAGGACAGGCTATCCGAACACCGGGGAGCTGTTTTTT. The encoded protein is CASSPRTGYPNTGELFF.

The chain has TRBV7-9 and TRBJ2-7; the D gene could be TRBD1 or TRBD2 (5 bases each). The CDR3 has 13 residues. CDR1 and CDR2 (germline): SEHNR, FQNEAQ (reference sequence). Trimming pared 8 bases from V and 4 bases from J, leaving 15 bases between. Here the CDR3 DNA reads TGTGCCAGCTCGGTCAGGGAGCGGTACGAGCAGTACTTC. As protein: CASSVRERYEQYF.

The chain employs TRBV5-1 and TRBJ1-3, with D maybe TRBD1 (5 bases). This CDR3 is built from 16 residues. The germline V gene encodes CDR1 SGHRS and CDR2 YFSETQ. The V end lost 4 bases, the J end lost 2 bases, and 16 bases lay between the germline ends. This chain's CDR3 is CASSQRPTEPGNTIYF. CDR3 nucleotide sequence: TGCGCCAGCAGCCAAAGACCGACAGAACCTGGAAACACCATATATTTT.